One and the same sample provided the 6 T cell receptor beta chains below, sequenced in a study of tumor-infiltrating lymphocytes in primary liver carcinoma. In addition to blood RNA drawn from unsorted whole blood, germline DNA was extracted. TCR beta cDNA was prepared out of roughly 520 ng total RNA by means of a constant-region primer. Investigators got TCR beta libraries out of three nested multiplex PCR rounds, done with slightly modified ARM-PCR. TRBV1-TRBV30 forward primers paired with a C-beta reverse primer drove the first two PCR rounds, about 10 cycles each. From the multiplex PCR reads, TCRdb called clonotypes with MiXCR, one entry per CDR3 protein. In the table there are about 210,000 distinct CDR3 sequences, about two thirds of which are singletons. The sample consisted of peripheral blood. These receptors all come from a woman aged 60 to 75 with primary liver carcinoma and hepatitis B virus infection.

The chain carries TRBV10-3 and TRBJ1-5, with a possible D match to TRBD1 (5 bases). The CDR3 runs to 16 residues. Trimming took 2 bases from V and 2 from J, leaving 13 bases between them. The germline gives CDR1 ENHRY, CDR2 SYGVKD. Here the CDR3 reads CAISESGIGGNQPQHF. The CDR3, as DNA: TGTGCCATCAGTGAGAGTGGGATAGGGGGCAATCAGCCCCAGCATTTT.

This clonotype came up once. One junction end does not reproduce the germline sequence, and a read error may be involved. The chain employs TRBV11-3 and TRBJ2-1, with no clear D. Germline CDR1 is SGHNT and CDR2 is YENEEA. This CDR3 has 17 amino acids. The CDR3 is CAGSPETGLTSFNEQFF. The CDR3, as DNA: TGTGCCGGCAGCCCGGAAACTGGGCTAACAAGCTTCAATGAGCAGTTCTTC.

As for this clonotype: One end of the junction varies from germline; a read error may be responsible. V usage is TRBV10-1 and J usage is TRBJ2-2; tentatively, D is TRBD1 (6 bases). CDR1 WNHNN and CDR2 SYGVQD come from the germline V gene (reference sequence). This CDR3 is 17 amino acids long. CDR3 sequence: CASSESRDITDTGELFF. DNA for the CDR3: TGCGCCAGTAGTGAGTCCCGGGACATAACGGACACCGGGGAGCTGTTTTTT.

This CDR3 is CAWSVSSENQETQYF. CDR3 DNA: TGTGCCTGGAGTGTTAGTAGCGAGAACCAAGAGACCCAGTACTTC. The chain combines TRBV30 with TRBJ2-5; weak D call: TRBD2 (5 bases). Trimming pared 0 bases from V and 0 bases from J, leaving 11 bases between. This CDR3 is built from 15 residues. Germline loops: CDR1 GTSNPN, CDR2 SVGIG (reference sequence).

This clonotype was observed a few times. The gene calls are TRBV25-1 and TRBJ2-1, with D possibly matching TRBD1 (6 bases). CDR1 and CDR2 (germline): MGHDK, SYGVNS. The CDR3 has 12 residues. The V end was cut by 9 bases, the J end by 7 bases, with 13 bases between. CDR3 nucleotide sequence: TGTGCCAGTAGACGACAGGCTAATGAGCAGTTCTTC. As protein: CASRRQANEQFF. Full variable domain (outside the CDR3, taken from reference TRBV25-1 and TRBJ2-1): EADIYQTPRYLVIGTGKKITLECSQTMGHDKMYWYQQDPGMELHLIHYSYGVNSTEKGDLSSESTVSRIRTEHFPLTLESARPSHTSQYLCASRRQANEQFFGPGTRLTVL.

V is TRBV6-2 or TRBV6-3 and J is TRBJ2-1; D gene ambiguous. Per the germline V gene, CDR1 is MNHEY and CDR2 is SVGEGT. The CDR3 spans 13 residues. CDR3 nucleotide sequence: TGTGTCAGTATCCCCATAGCCTACAATGAGCAGTTCTTC. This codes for CVSIPIAYNEQFF.